This T cell receptor (beta chain) appears in the sequencing data of a study of blood T cell repertoires in COVID-19. Overall study: Sample material is recorded as cDNA or gDNA derived from T cells, B-cell-depleted T cells, or PBMCs.

CDR3 length: 15 amino acids. Trimming shortened V by 4 bases and J by 6 bases, and 16 bases separated the two germline ends. Germline-derived CDR1 and CDR2 are LNHDA and SQIVND (reference sequence). Measured with immunoSEQ multiplex PCR; TCRdb has only the in-frame clones, and not every one. The sample holds 240,000 or so clones, over 80% seen once. The sample comprised peripheral blood. The rearrangement joins TRBV19 to TRBJ1-5, with D uncertain. This receptor was taken from a man in his thirties or forties who had recovered from COVID-19. The CDR3 DNA sequence: TGTGCCAGTAGTAGAATAGCGGAGGGTTCTCAGCCCCAGCATTTT. As protein: CASSRIAEGSQPQHF.